Many counts were recorded for the clone carrying this TCR beta chain. A junction end diverges from the germline sequence, so it may reflect a read error. This specimen comes from a study of T cells in Graves' hyperthyroidism and ophthalmopathy. CDR1 and CDR2 from the germline V gene are SGHRS and YFSETQ. The CDR3 sequence is 14 residues long. RNA transcripts served as the template for amplifying TCR beta CDR3 regions. The HTBI primer set drove a first-round RT-PCR of the TCR CDR3. A single record per CDR3 protein comes from TCRdb applying MiXCR to the multiplex PCR reads. The table shows more than 150,000 distinct CDR3 sequences, with approximately 15% occurring only once.

The sequence came from a woman aged 45-65 years with Graves' hyperthyroidism. The specimen sequenced was blood. This chain connects TRBV5-1 to TRBJ2-2; D uncertain. CDR3 sequence (DNA): TGTGCCAGCAGTTTAGTCGTCGGAACCGGGGAGCTGTTTTTT. Encoded protein: CASSLVVGTGELFF.